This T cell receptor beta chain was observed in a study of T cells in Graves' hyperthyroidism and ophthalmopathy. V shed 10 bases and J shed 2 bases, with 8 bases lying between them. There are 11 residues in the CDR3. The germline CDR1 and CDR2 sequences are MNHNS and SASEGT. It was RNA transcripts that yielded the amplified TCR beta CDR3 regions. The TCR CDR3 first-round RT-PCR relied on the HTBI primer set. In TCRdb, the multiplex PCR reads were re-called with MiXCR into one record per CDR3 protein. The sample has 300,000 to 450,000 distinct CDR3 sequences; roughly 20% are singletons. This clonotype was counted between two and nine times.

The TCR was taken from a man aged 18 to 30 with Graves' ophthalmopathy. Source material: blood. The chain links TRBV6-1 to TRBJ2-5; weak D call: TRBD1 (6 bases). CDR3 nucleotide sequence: TGTGCCACGGACAGACAAGAGACCCAGTACTTC. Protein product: CATDRQETQYF.